The rows below give T cell receptor beta chains drawn from one sample of a study of technical replicates of blood from a handful of donors. The data were produced by immunoSEQ multiplex PCR, yet TCRdb's version contains in-frame clones alone and is incomplete. This sample has 75,000 to 95,000 clones; approximately 91% occur once, and the top ten carry roughly 0.38%. What was sequenced was T cells isolated from PBMCs. These receptor sequences come from a human donor in good health. CDR3s include the opening cysteine and the closing phenylalanine or tryptophan. The D gene is left open where the match is weak. Size tells how often a clone was seen (once, few, many) or the class of an expanded clone, and some rows leave it out.

V gene: TRBV29-1; D gene: NA; J gene: TRBJ1-3; clone size: NA; CDR3 protein: CSVSQAPGNTIYF; CDR3 DNA: TGCAGCGTTTCTCAGGCCCCTGGAAACACCATATATTTT
V gene: TRBV6-5; D gene: NA; J gene: TRBJ1-5; clone size: NA; CDR3 protein: CASQASANQPQHF; CDR3 DNA: TGTGCCAGCCAAGCCAGCGCTAATCAGCCCCAGCATTTT
V gene: TRBV5-4; D gene: TRBD1; J gene: TRBJ2-4; clone size: NA; CDR3 protein: CASSSRDRGQGKNIQYF; CDR3 DNA: TGTGCCAGCAGCTCCCGGGACAGGGGGCAGGGCAAAAACATTCAGTACTTC
V gene: TRBV29-1; D gene: TRBD1; J gene: TRBJ1-4; clone size: NA; CDR3 protein: CSVSTGQGPEKLFF; CDR3 DNA: TGCAGCGTTTCTACGGGACAGGGACCTGAAAAACTGTTTTTT
V gene: TRBV10-3; D gene: TRBD1; J gene: TRBJ1-1; clone size: NA; CDR3 protein: CAATGDTNTEAFF; CDR3 DNA: TGTGCCGCAACAGGGGATACGAACACTGAAGCTTTCTTT
V gene: TRBV18; D gene: NA; J gene: TRBJ1-1; clone size: NA; CDR3 protein: CASSPGGNTEAFF; CDR3 DNA: TGTGCCAGCTCACCCGGGGGGAACACTGAAGCTTTCTTT
V gene: TRBV2; D gene: NA; J gene: TRBJ2-1; clone size: NA; CDR3 protein: CASGSGDEQFF; CDR3 DNA: TGTGCCAGCGGGAGTGGGGATGAGCAGTTCTTC
V gene: TRBV6-5; D gene: NA; J gene: TRBJ2-7; clone size: NA; CDR3 protein: CASTSGDSYEQYF; CDR3 DNA: TGTGCCAGCACCTCAGGGGATAGCTACGAGCAGTACTTC
V gene: TRBV5-6; D gene: TRBD1; J gene: TRBJ1-2; clone size: NA; CDR3 protein: CASSLTGQPYGYTF; CDR3 DNA: TGTGCCAGCAGCTTGACGGGACAGCCCTATGGCTACACCTTC
V gene: TRBV7-9; D gene: NA; J gene: TRBJ2-7; clone size: NA; CDR3 protein: CASSLVSLGREQYF; CDR3 DNA: TGTGCCAGCAGCTTAGTCTCCTTGGGCAGAGAGCAGTACTTC
V gene: TRBV15; D gene: TRBD2; J gene: TRBJ2-1; clone size: NA; CDR3 protein: CATSRRLAGSIEQFF; CDR3 DNA: TGTGCCACCAGCAGGAGGCTAGCGGGAAGCATCGAGCAGTTCTTC
V gene: TRBV5-1; D gene: TRBD2; J gene: TRBJ2-7; clone size: NA; CDR3 protein: CASSLLSSGPSYEQYF; CDR3 DNA: TGCGCCAGCAGCTTATTAAGTAGCGGGCCATCCTACGAGCAGTACTTC
V gene: TRBV7-8; D gene: TRBD1; J gene: TRBJ1-2; clone size: NA; CDR3 protein: CASSLRTGGNGYTF; CDR3 DNA: TGTGCCAGCAGCTTACGGACAGGGGGCAATGGCTACACCTTC
V gene: TRBV18; D gene: NA; J gene: TRBJ2-1; clone size: NA; CDR3 protein: CASSTGDNEQFF; CDR3 DNA: TGTGCCAGCTCAACGGGGGACAATGAGCAGTTCTTC
V gene: TRBV9; D gene: NA; J gene: TRBJ1-1; clone size: NA; CDR3 protein: CASIWEGIGAFF; CDR3 DNA: TGTGCCAGCATCTGGGAGGGGATTGGAGCTTTCTTT
V gene: TRBV15; D gene: NA; J gene: TRBJ2-6; clone size: NA; CDR3 protein: CATSRDGSSGANVLTF; CDR3 DNA: TGTGCCACCAGCAGAGATGGCTCCTCTGGGGCCAACGTCCTGACTTTC
V gene: TRBV7-3; D gene: TRBD2; J gene: TRBJ2-5; clone size: NA; CDR3 protein: CASGRLAGPQETQYF; CDR3 DNA: TGTGCCAGCGGGCGTTTAGCGGGCCCGCAAGAGACCCAGTACTTC
V gene: TRBV2; D gene: NA; J gene: TRBJ2-2; clone size: NA; CDR3 protein: CASSDILRESTGELFF; CDR3 DNA: TGTGCCAGCAGTGATATCCTCAGGGAAAGTACCGGGGAGCTGTTTTTT
V gene: TRBV11-1; D gene: TRBD1; J gene: TRBJ1-5; clone size: NA; CDR3 protein: CASSPGRGQDQPQHF; CDR3 DNA: TGTGCCAGCAGCCCGGGTAGGGGGCAGGATCAGCCCCAGCATTTT
V gene: TRBV9; D gene: TRBD1; J gene: TRBJ2-1; clone size: NA; CDR3 protein: CASSVAGTGGSNEQFF; CDR3 DNA: TGTGCCAGCAGCGTAGCGGGGACAGGGGGTTCGAATGAGCAGTTCTTC
V gene: TRBV7-6; D gene: NA; J gene: TRBJ2-1; clone size: NA; CDR3 protein: CASSLEAGEKRNEQFF; CDR3 DNA: TGTGCCAGCAGCTTAGAGGCAGGGGAAAAGAGGAATGAGCAGTTCTTC
V gene: TRBV7-9; D gene: TRBD1; J gene: TRBJ1-2; clone size: NA; CDR3 protein: CASSPGQGDGYTF; CDR3 DNA: TGTGCCAGCAGCCCCGGACAGGGCGATGGCTACACCTTC
V gene: TRBV25-1; D gene: NA; J gene: TRBJ1-2; clone size: NA; CDR3 protein: CASSEKLGGEPWGYTF; CDR3 DNA: TGTGCCAGCAGTGAAAAGCTGGGGGGTGAGCCGTGGGGCTACACCTTC
V gene: TRBV28; D gene: TRBD1; J gene: TRBJ2-2; clone size: once; CDR3 protein: CASRGDRATGELFF; CDR3 DNA: TGTGCCAGCAGGGGGGACAGGGCGACCGGGGAGCTGTTTTTT
V gene: TRBV4-3; D gene: NA; J gene: TRBJ2-4; clone size: NA; CDR3 protein: CASSQEWQGLAKNIQYF; CDR3 DNA: TGCGCCAGCAGCCAAGAATGGCAGGGGCTAGCCAAAAACATTCAGTACTTC
V gene: TRBV18; D gene: TRBD1; J gene: TRBJ2-7; clone size: once; CDR3 protein: CASSPYLQGWESSYEQYF; CDR3 DNA: TGTGCCAGCTCACCATACTTACAGGGGTGGGAAAGCTCCTACGAGCAGTACTTC
V gene: TRBV4-3; D gene: TRBD2; J gene: TRBJ2-1; clone size: NA; CDR3 protein: CASSHGLAVNEQFF; CDR3 DNA: TGCGCCAGCAGCCATGGACTAGCAGTAAATGAGCAGTTCTTC